The source of this TCR beta chain is a study of T-cell reconstitution after alpha-beta-depleted transplantation in children (dated by TCRdb to about 2016). Regarding the research as a whole: Using TCR repertoire profiling, the study followed T-cell immune reconstitution in a quantitative way in children after TCRalphabeta/CD19-depleted allogeneic hematopoietic cell transplantation. Broad study findings and their caveats: About two months after transplant, the apparently early recovery of alphabetaT-cell counts reportedly depended on just several hundred clones that had expanded rapidly and came from non-depleted graft cells. Over subsequent months, a decline in hyperexpanded clone frequencies was noted, and after one year, T-cell counts and TCRbeta diversity were mostly ascribed to newly produced T cells. The high TCRbeta diversity at day 60 in some patients was ascribed to recipient T cells and intrathymic progenitors that had survived conditioning.

What the treatment or condition label conveys for this sample: allogeneic hematopoietic cell transplantation with graft depleted of TCRalphabeta T cells and CD19 B cells. TCRalphabeta/CD19-depleted allogeneic hematopoietic cell grafts were given to the transplant recipients, all of whom were children. The CDR3 runs 16 amino acids, cysteine and phenylalanine included. The DNA shown is the 48-base CDR3, in frame from base 1. According to the germline V gene, CDR1 reads SGHTA and CDR2 reads FQGNSA. V sheds 1 base and J sheds 4 bases, leaving 16 bases between their ends. About this clonotype: Its recognized antigen is unknown. The sample holds no much larger clone one base away, and base qualities are not on file.

Library construction relied on PCR. The sequencer listed for this sample is Illumina HiSeq 2500. TCR libraries were prepared with molecular barcoding, using unique molecular identifiers to normalize TCRbeta repertoire quantification. The public reads were run again by TCRdb, first through fastp at Q25 and then through MiXCR, and only productive beta chains were kept. Under each unique CDR3 protein, matching rows form one entry showing the most common genes and DNA. The sample records fewer than 450,000 distinct CDR3 sequences, 15% to 20% of which are singletons. Of the sample, around 38% falls within the top ten clones.

The receptor was isolated from a male patient aged 2 to 9 who had a stem cell transplant for acute lymphoblastic leukemia, so the T cells may come from the graft donor. Here the chain combines TRBV7-2 and TRBJ2-5, with a tentative D gene TRBD1 over 6 matching bases. The sample consisted of PBMCs, mostly from graft donor cells, taken 360 days after TCRalphabeta/CD19-depleted stem cell transplant. In nucleotides, the sequence is TGTGCCAGCAGCTTAGTTGACGGCAGGGGCGGAGAGACCCAGTACTTC. Its coded protein is CASSLVDGRGGETQYF.